Following are 30 T cell receptor beta chains from one sample sequenced in a study of T-cell reconstitution after alpha-beta-depleted transplantation in children listed by TCRdb under 2016. The meaning of the sample's treatment or condition label: allogeneic hematopoietic cell transplantation with graft depleted of TCRalphabeta T cells and CD19 B cells. To prepare the library, PCR was applied. Sequencing relied on an Illumina HiSeq 2500. Molecular barcoding was employed in the preparation of TCR libraries, with unique molecular identifiers being used to normalize TCRbeta repertoire quantification. The raw public reads went through TCRdb reprocessing: fastp at Q25, MiXCR clone calling, in-frame beta chains kept. Every CDR3 protein is listed once, alongside the most common genes and DNA of its rows. Here the sample has about 830,000 distinct CDR3 sequences; roughly 16% occur a single time. The top ten clonotypes cover approximately 5% of the sample.

Sequenced material: PBMCs, mostly from graft donor cells, taken 360 days after TCRalphabeta/CD19-depleted stem cell transplant. These TCRs come from a male patient younger than 18 who had a stem cell transplant for acute lymphoblastic leukemia, so the T cells may come from the graft donor.

This clonotype occurred many times. The chain links TRBV12-3 or TRBV12-4 to TRBJ1-1; D gene unclear. The ends were cut back, 5 bases at V and 0 bases at J, with 7 bases in the middle. The length of the CDR3 is 13 residues. The CDR3 spells CASSVTVNTEAFF. The CDR3 DNA reads as TGTGCCAGCAGTGTTACAGTGAACACTGAAGCTTTCTTT.

This clonotype has a handful of counts. The rearrangement uses TRBV18 and TRBJ2-5, with D perhaps TRBD1 or TRBD2 (5 bases each). The CDR3 is 13 amino acids. The germline gives CDR1 KGHSH, CDR2 LQKENI. The V gene lost 5 bases and the J gene lost 5 bases, with 12 bases spanning the gap. The CDR3 protein is CASSSGARETQYF. The CDR3 DNA is TGTGCCAGCTCATCCGGGGCGAGGGAGACCCAGTACTTC. Full variable domain (rest looked up from reference TRBV18 and TRBJ2-5): NAGVMQNPRHLVRRRGQEARLRCSPMKGHSHVYWYRQLPEEGLKFMVYLQKENIIDESGMPKERFSAEFPKEGPSILRIQQVVRGDSAAYFCASSSGARETQYFGPGTRLLVL.

This clonotype was counted between two and nine times. The chain couples TRBV7-3 to TRBJ2-5; D could derive from TRBD1 or TRBD2 (7 bases each). The length of the CDR3 is 16 residues. Germline assignment: CDR1 SGHTA and CDR2 FQGTGA. Trimming stripped 3 bases from V and 5 bases from J, with 19 bases between. Here the CDR3 reads CASSLGIARGGETQYF. CDR3 sequence (DNA): TGTGCCAGCAGCTTGGGAATTGCCAGGGGGGGTGAGACCCAGTACTTC.

This clonotype was recorded a few times. The chain carries TRBV20-1 and TRBJ2-1; 10 bases are shared with TRBD2. This CDR3 spans 13 amino acids. V lost 7 bases and J lost 6; bases outside the gene matches: 6. The germline V gene has CDR1 DFQATT and CDR2 SNEGSKA (reference sequence). The CDR3 DNA reads TGCAGTGGCGAGCGGGAGGGCCTCAATGAGCAGTTCTTC. The encoded protein is CSGEREGLNEQFF.

This clonotype was recorded a few times. V is TRBV2 and J is TRBJ1-1, with D perhaps matching TRBD1 (6 bases). V was cut by 6 bases and J by 4 bases, with 12 bases left in between. The CDR3 sequence is 13 residues long. Germline loops: CDR1 SNHLY, CDR2 FYNNEI. The CDR3 is CASRTRGATEAFF. For the CDR3, the DNA is TGTGCCAGCAGGACCCGGGGGGCCACTGAAGCTTTCTTT.

This clonotype has more than one count but fewer than ten. The chain combines TRBV13 with TRBJ2-3; D call uncertain. Per the germline V gene, CDR1 is PRHDT and CDR2 is FYEKMQ (reference sequence). V lost 4 bases and J 2 bases, leaving 13 bases between the germline ends. This CDR3 contains 15 residues. DNA for the CDR3: TGTGCCAGCAGCTCCATTGGAAGGCCCACAGATACGCAGTATTTT. It specifies CASSSIGRPTDTQYF.

This chain joins TRBV6-1 and TRBJ2-7; D gene unclear. The germline V gene has CDR1 MNHNS and CDR2 SASEGT. V lost 3 bases, J lost 3 bases, and 9 bases lay in between. This CDR3 comprises 13 residues. The CDR3 DNA sequence: TGTGCCAGCAGTGATCTGCTTTACTACGAGCAGTACTTC. Protein: CASSDLLYYEQYF.

There are a few counts of this clonotype. The chain recombines TRBV4-1 with TRBJ2-1; TRBD2 matches 13 bases. Per germline, CDR1 MGHRA and CDR2 YSYEKL. With 6 bases clipped from V and 6 bases from J, the junction kept 2 bases outside the gene matches. This CDR3 spans 14 amino acids. The CDR3 DNA sequence: TGCGCCAGCAGGGGACTAGCGGGAAGCAATGAGCAGTTCTTC. Its translation: CASRGLAGSNEQFF.

The chain joins TRBV20-1 to TRBJ2-7; no definite D call. Germline CDR1 and CDR2: DFQATT and SNEGSKA (reference sequence). V lost 0 bases and J 0 bases, leaving 6 bases between the germline ends. The CDR3 extends over 13 amino acids. The CDR3, as DNA: TGCAGTGCTAGAGAGGAGAGCTCCTACGAGCAGTACTTC. Translated: CSAREESSYEQYF.

This clonotype was detected only a few times. J is TRBJ2-2 and V is TRBV12-3 or TRBV12-4; no clear D gene. With 8 bases removed from V and 1 base from J, the gap between germline ends came to 5 bases. CDR3 length: 12 amino acids. The CDR3 protein is CASGRNTGELFF. CDR3 in DNA: TGTGCCAGCGGCAGGAACACCGGGGAGCTGTTTTTT.

The CDR3 nucleotides read TGTGCCAGCAGTTTGGTGATTGCGGTTTCCTACAATGAGCAGTTCTTC. Translated, it gives CASSLVIAVSYNEQFF. This chain uses TRBV12-3 or TRBV12-4 with TRBJ2-1; no clear D. This CDR3 region has 16 residues. Deletions cut 3 bases from V and 1 base from J, with 13 bases between.

As concerns this clonotype: At one boundary the junction diverges from the germline segment, which might be a read error. This chain connects TRBV6-2 or TRBV6-3 to TRBJ2-1; D may correspond to TRBD1 or TRBD2 (5 bases each). The CDR3 has 18 amino acids. Per the germline V gene, CDR1 is MNHEY and CDR2 is SVGEGT. The CDR3 here is CASSHSGTPLGIGNEQFF. As DNA, the CDR3 is TGTGCCAGCAGTCACTCCGGGACCCCACTAGGAATTGGCAATGAGCAGTTCTTC.

This chain links TRBV18 with TRBJ2-7; D might be TRBD1 (6 bases). CDR1 is KGHSH, CDR2 LQKENI, per germline. This CDR3 is built from 14 residues. Trimming removed 1 base at V and 3 bases at J, with 10 bases between. The CDR3 sequence: CASSPLGTFYEQYF. For the CDR3, the DNA is TGTGCCAGCTCACCACTCGGGACATTCTACGAGCAGTACTTC.

This clonotype was counted many times. J is TRBJ2-5 and V is TRBV20-1; D perhaps matches TRBD2 (6 bases). Trimming stripped 2 bases from V and 2 bases from J, with 9 bases between. Germline CDR1 DFQATT, CDR2 SNEGSKA (reference sequence). This CDR3 comprises 13 residues. CDR3 protein: CSARRDSQETQYF. As DNA, the CDR3 is TGCAGTGCTAGACGGGACTCACAAGAGACCCAGTACTTC.

This clonotype has at least ten counts. This chain joins TRBV13 and TRBJ1-2; D call uncertain. The germline gives CDR1 PRHDT, CDR2 FYEKMQ (reference sequence). This CDR3 is 10 amino acids long. Trimming stripped 2 bases from V and 8 bases from J, with 3 bases between. This CDR3 reads CASSLSGYTF. In DNA, the CDR3 is TGTGCCAGCAGCTTATCAGGCTACACCTTC. The complete variable domain, with remaining parts taken from reference TRBV13 and TRBJ1-2, reads AAGVIQSPRHLIKEKRETATLKCYPIPRHDTVYWYQQGPGQDPQFLISFYEKMQSDKGSIPDRFSAQQFSDYHSELNMSSLELGDSALYFCASSLSGYTFGSGTRLTVV.

This chain links TRBV7-9 with TRBJ1-1; a weak D match, TRBD1 (6 bases). The CDR3 spans 14 residues. Germline values: CDR1 SEHNR, CDR2 FQNEAQ (reference sequence). Deletions cut 4 bases from V and 5 bases from J, with 14 bases between. The CDR3 nucleotides are TGTGCCAGCAGCTCTGAAGGGGGTTCTACTGAAGCTTTCTTT. Translating it yields CASSSEGGSTEAFF.

The chain is built from TRBV12-3 or TRBV12-4 and TRBJ2-5; D is ambiguous. The V end lost 3 bases, the J end lost 1 base, and 9 bases lay between the germline ends. This CDR3 is 14 amino acids long. The CDR3 protein is CASSFTPAQETQYF. CDR3 DNA sequence: TGTGCCAGCAGTTTCACGCCAGCCCAAGAGACCCAGTACTTC.

This sequence joins TRBV12-3 or TRBV12-4 and TRBJ2-5, with 7 bases matching TRBD2. V was pared by 1 base and J by 5 bases, with 10 bases of the junction left unmatched. The CDR3 runs 16 residues. The CDR3 nucleotides are TGTGCCAGCAGTTTAGTGCCGGGAGGCCGAGCGGAGACCCAGTACTTC. It encodes CASSLVPGGRAETQYF.

This clonotype appeared many times. The V gene is TRBV2, the J gene TRBJ2-1; 12 bases line up with TRBD2. This CDR3 has 17 residues. Germline CDR1 is SNHLY and CDR2 is FYNNEI. Trimming cost V 2 bases and J 10 bases; bases outside gene matches: 12. CDR3 coding DNA: TGTGCCAGCAGTGAATACCTTCTAGCGGGAGGGCCATTGGAGCAGTTCTTC. This translates into CASSEYLLAGGPLEQFF.

V usage is TRBV20-1 and J usage is TRBJ2-5; no reliable D call. Between the trimmed V and J ends, which lost 4 bases and 4 bases, there was a span of 16 bases. Germline lookup yields CDR1 DFQATT and CDR2 SNEGSKA (reference sequence). This CDR3 comprises 14 residues. This CDR3 reads CSATPWALPETQYF. The CDR3, as DNA: TGCAGTGCTACTCCCTGGGCCCTCCCAGAGACCCAGTACTTC.

This clonotype was seen once. The chain has TRBV29-1 and TRBJ2-1; 7 bases align to TRBD2. J gave up 6 bases and V 8 bases, and 10 bases lay outside the gene matches. The CDR3 contains 13 residues. CDR1 and CDR2 from the germline V gene are SQVTM and ANQGSEA. The CDR3 DNA follows: TGCAGCATTTCTCTTCGACTAGCCAATGAGCAGTTCTTC. This codes for CSISLRLANEQFF.

This clonotype was detected a few times. The V call is TRBV7-9, the J call TRBJ2-3; TRBD2 might be the D (5 bases). CDR3 size: 16 residues. Trimming removed 5 bases at V and 1 base at J, with 16 bases between. Germline V gene data show CDR1 as SEHNR and CDR2 as FQNEAQ (reference sequence). CDR3 nucleotide sequence: TGTGCCAGCAGCCAATCAGCGGAAACAGGCACAGATACGCAGTATTTT. This translates into CASSQSAETGTDTQYF.

In its sample, this clonotype was seen a few times. This sequence joins TRBV5-6 and TRBJ2-2, with 8 bases aligning to TRBD1. This CDR3 is 15 amino acids long. The germline V gene encodes CDR1 SGHDT and CDR2 YYEEEE. The V segment lost 3 bases and the J segment 2 bases; nucleotides outside the gene matches: 3. The CDR3 DNA reads as TGTGCCAGCAGCTCGGACAGGGAAAACACCGGGGAGCTGTTTTTT. It is translated as CASSSDRENTGELFF.

This sequence joins TRBV7-7 and TRBJ2-1; 10 bases agree with TRBD2. The CDR3 extends over 18 amino acids. The germline V gene encodes CDR1 SSHAT and CDR2 FNYEAQ (reference sequence). After removal of 2 bases from V and 9 bases from J, the junction contained 16 bases not matched to a gene. The CDR3 nucleotides read TGTGCCAGCAGCTTATTGAGCACTAGCGGGATTGGAGGGGGTGAGCAGTTCTTC. It specifies CASSLLSTSGIGGGEQFF.

The chain is built from TRBV18 and TRBJ2-7; the match to TRBD1 covers 10 bases. Unmatched junction bases numbered 8, after V lost 6 bases and J lost 6 bases. The germline gives CDR1 KGHSH, CDR2 LQKENI. The CDR3 spans 14 residues. The CDR3 loop reads CASSRGTGAGEQYF. The DNA for the CDR3 is TGTGCCAGCTCTCGAGGGACAGGGGCCGGCGAGCAGTACTTC.

CDR3 residues: CATRQADQPQHF. Written as DNA, the CDR3 is TGTGCCACCCGACAGGCCGATCAGCCCCAGCATTTT. This chain joins TRBV12-3 or TRBV12-4 and TRBJ1-5; a possible D gene is TRBD1 (6 bases). V gave up 10 bases and J gave up 5 bases, with 12 bases separating them. There are 12 residues in the CDR3.

This clonotype was seen many times. The V call is TRBV24-1, the J call TRBJ2-3, with 9 bases lining up with TRBD1. CDR3 size: 16 residues. The ends lost 3 bases at V and 4 bases at J; junction bases unmatched: 7. Germline CDR1 and CDR2: KGHDR and SFDVKD. The chain's CDR3 is CATSDTGQGRADTQYF. The CDR3 coding sequence is TGTGCCACCAGTGATACGGGACAGGGTCGTGCAGATACGCAGTATTTT.

This chain joins TRBV27 and TRBJ2-2; D might be TRBD1 (5 bases). This CDR3 is 14 amino acids long. V lost 5 bases and J lost 4, with 11 bases in between. Germline V gene sequence: CDR1 MNHEY, CDR2 SMNVEV (reference sequence). CDR3 bases: TGTGCCAGCAGTCCCCCACAGGTCACCGGGGAGCTGTTTTTT. This translates into CASSPPQVTGELFF.

This clonotype came up a few times. The chain uses TRBV2 and TRBJ1-1; D ambiguous. This CDR3 comprises 13 residues. V lost 1 base to trimming and J lost 10 bases, with 13 bases between them. Per germline, CDR1 SNHLY and CDR2 FYNNEI. The chain's CDR3 is CASSEVSPYGAFF. The CDR3 DNA reads as TGTGCCAGCAGTGAAGTTAGTCCTTATGGAGCTTTCTTT.

The chain is built from TRBV11-2 and TRBJ2-7; D is undetermined. Germline V gene lookup returns CDR1 SGHAT and CDR2 FQNNGV. Trimming removed 1 base from V and 5 bases from J, with 12 bases in between. The CDR3 loop spans 14 amino acids. The DNA for the CDR3 is TGTGCCAGCAGCTTAGTAGGGATGGCAGACGAGCAGTACTTC. Translation gives CASSLVGMADEQYF.